This T cell receptor beta chain was sequenced during a study of blood T cell repertoires in COVID-19. Across the whole study: Researchers got acute and convalescent COVID-19 samples from the United States, Italy and Spain. Sources were T cells, B-cell-depleted T cells, or PBMCs; the material itself was cDNA or gDNA.

This CDR3 spans 15 amino acids. Looked up from germline, CDR1 is MNHEY and CDR2 is SVGAGI. V gave up 0 bases and J gave up 2 bases; unmatched junction bases: 3. Per the authors' pipeline: How many nucleated cells were present was estimated from reference gene primer amplification. Assay used: immunoSEQ multiplex PCR; TCRdb lists only in-frame clones, some missing. For V, J and clone size, that table is used; D and trimming come from the DNA. This sample has around 300,000 clones, with 80% to 90% found just once. This clonotype was obtained from a woman aged 25-40 years with active or convalescent COVID-19. V gene TRBV6-5 combines with J gene TRBJ2-5; 7 bases are shared with TRBD2. Material: peripheral blood. The CDR3 bases are TGTGCCAGCAGTTACTCCTGGGGGGGGCAAGAGACCCAGTACTTC. It is translated as CASSYSWGGQETQYF.